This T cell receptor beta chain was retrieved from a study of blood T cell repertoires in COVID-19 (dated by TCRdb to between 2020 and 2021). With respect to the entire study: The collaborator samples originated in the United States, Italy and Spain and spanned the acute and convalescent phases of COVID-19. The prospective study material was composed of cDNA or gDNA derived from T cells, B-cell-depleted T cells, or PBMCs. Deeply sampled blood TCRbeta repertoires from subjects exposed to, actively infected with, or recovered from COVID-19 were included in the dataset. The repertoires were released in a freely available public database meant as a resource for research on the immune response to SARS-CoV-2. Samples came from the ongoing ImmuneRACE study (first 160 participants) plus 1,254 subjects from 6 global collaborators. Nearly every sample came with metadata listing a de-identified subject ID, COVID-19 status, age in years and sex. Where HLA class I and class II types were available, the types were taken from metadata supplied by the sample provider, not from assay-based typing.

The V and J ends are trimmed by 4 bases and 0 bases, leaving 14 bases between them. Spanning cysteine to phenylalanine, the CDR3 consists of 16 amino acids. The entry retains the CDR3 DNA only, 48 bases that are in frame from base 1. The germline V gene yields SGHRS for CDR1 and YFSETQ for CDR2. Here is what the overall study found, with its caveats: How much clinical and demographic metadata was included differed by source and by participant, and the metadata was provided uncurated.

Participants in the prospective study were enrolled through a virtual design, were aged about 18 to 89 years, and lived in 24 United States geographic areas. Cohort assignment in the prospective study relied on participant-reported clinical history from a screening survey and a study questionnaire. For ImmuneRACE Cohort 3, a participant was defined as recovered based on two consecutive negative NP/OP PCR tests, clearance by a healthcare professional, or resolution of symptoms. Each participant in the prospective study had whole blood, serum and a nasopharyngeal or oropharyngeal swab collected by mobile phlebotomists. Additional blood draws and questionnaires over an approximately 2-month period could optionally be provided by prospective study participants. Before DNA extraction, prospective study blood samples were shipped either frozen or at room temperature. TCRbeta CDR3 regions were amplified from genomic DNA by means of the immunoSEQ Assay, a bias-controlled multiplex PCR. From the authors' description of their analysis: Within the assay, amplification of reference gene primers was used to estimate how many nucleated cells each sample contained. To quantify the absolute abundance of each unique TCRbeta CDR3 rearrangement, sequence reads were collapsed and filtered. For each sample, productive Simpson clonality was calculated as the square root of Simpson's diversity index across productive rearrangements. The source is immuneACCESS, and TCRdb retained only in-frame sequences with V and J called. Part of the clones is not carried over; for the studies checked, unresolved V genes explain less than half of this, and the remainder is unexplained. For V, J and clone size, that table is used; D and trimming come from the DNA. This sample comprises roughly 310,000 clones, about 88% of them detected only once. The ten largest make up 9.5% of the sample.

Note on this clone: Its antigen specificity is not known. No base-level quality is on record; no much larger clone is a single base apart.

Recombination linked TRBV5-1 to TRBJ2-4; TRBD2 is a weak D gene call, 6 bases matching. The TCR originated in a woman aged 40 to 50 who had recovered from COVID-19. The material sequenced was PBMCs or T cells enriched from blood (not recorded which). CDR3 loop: CASSLLSGLAKNIQYF. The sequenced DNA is TGCGCCAGCAGCCTCCTTAGCGGTCTAGCCAAAAACATTCAGTACTTC.